This T cell receptor beta chain was recovered during a study of blood T cell repertoires in COVID-19. Study overall: Samples taken during acute and convalescent COVID-19 were collected in the United States, Italy and Spain. In each case, the material was cDNA or gDNA derived from T cells, B-cell-depleted T cells, or PBMCs.

V was pared by 5 bases and J by 6 bases, with 13 bases between. The CDR3 is 14 amino acids. Germline V gene data show CDR1 as SGHTA and CDR2 as FQGTGA. As handled by the study authors: Quantification of nucleated cells was approximated via reference gene primer amplification. TCRdb keeps only in-frame clones here, not all; method: immunoSEQ multiplex PCR. V, J and clone size are taken as reported in that table, and D and trimming were inferred from the DNA itself. The sample has roughly 90,000 clones, approximately 80% seen once. The receptor's source is a woman in her seventies with acute or convalescent COVID-19. The rearrangement uses TRBV7-3 and TRBJ2-2, with a weak D call TRBD2 (5 bases). Sequenced input: peripheral blood. CDR3 nucleotides: TGTGCCAGCAGCCGCCCCGGAGGCGCCGGGGAGCTGTTTTTT. Protein sequence: CASSRPGGAGELFF.